The table lists the clone carrying this TCR beta chain with many counts. Its specificity is not known. TCRdb recomputed calls from the reads with MiXCR, one row per CDR3 protein. Of under 600,000 distinct CDR3 sequences listed, 16% were seen once; the top ten hold about 24%. CDR1 is LNHNV and CDR2 is YYDKDF in the germline V gene (reference sequence). The V gene end was trimmed by 11 bases and the J gene end by 3 bases; junction bases not matched to a gene: 3. CDR3 length: 12 amino acids. The record originates from a study of T cell repertoires in cytomegalovirus infection. Study information: Both CMV infection and a matching HLA type were indicated by public TCR beta signatures. Study-level points and caveats: Cumulative public TCR beta family frequency identified carriers of CMV plus the relevant HLA. HLA-C-restricted CMV clonotypes gave the most frequent clonotype in two of eight donors.

The sample comprised CD8+ T cells from PBMCs. The V call is TRBV15, the J call TRBJ2-7; 11 bases are a match to TRBD1. This sequence was found in a human donor in good health (CMV status not recorded). Some clones in this sample may be carry-over from other donors' samples. CDR3: CAAGQGGYEQYF. The CDR3 nucleotides read TGTGCCGCGGGACAGGGGGGCTACGAGCAGTACTTC.